These T cell receptor beta chains were read from a single sample in a study of blood T cell repertoires in COVID-19. Sequenced by immunoSEQ multiplex PCR; TCRdb stores in-frame clones only, minus some. The repertoire holds approximately 75,000 clones, roughly 78% seen once, with less than 8.5% in the top ten. The sample taken for sequencing was peripheral blood. All receptors derive from a human donor in a cohort sampled during active COVID-19. CDR3s leave out the opening cysteine and the closing phenylalanine or tryptophan.

J gene: TRBJ1-5; CDR3 length: 13; V gene: TRBV7-2; CDR3 protein: ASSPGRGNGQPQH
J gene: TRBJ1-1; CDR3 length: 12; V gene: TRBV30; CDR3 protein: AWSVGQGNTEAF
J gene: TRBJ1-3; CDR3 length: 11; V gene: TRBV19; CDR3 protein: ASSTQSGNTIY
J gene: TRBJ2-4; CDR3 length: 15; V gene: TRBV7-9; CDR3 protein: ASSSWTSGGALDIQY
J gene: TRBJ2-7; CDR3 length: 11; V gene: TRBV6-4; CDR3 protein: ANTPVLAYEQY
J gene: TRBJ2-1; CDR3 length: 12; V gene: TRBV7-2; CDR3 protein: ATLLAGGPNEQF
J gene: TRBJ1-2; CDR3 length: 13; V gene: TRBV28; CDR3 protein: ASSSHGQYWGGYT
J gene: TRBJ2-1; CDR3 length: 13; V gene: TRBV6-6; CDR3 protein: ASSPGTSGGWEQF
J gene: TRBJ2-7; CDR3 length: 13; V gene: TRBV10-3; CDR3 protein: AISVGGRGSYEQY
J gene: TRBJ2-6; CDR3 length: 16; V gene: TRBV13; CDR3 protein: ASSLPGGLGTGANVLT
J gene: TRBJ2-7; CDR3 length: 13; V gene: TRBV5-1; CDR3 protein: ASSYGTGGTYEQY
J gene: TRBJ1-2; CDR3 length: 11; V gene: TRBV5-8; CDR3 protein: ASSLWEGDGYT
J gene: TRBJ2-5; CDR3 length: 16; V gene: TRBV4-3; CDR3 protein: ASSQDPTSGGDQETQY
J gene: TRBJ1-1; CDR3 length: 10; V gene: TRBV12-3/TRBV12-4; CDR3 protein: ASSPTGTEAF
J gene: TRBJ2-4; CDR3 length: 14; V gene: TRBV5-3; CDR3 protein: ARRRRTSGGRDIQY
J gene: TRBJ1-5; CDR3 length: 11; V gene: TRBV19; CDR3 protein: ASTLREDQPQH
J gene: TRBJ2-1; CDR3 length: 9; V gene: TRBV29-1; CDR3 protein: RGQLYNEQF
J gene: TRBJ2-7; CDR3 length: 13; V gene: TRBV6-5; CDR3 protein: ASTRPLKGHYEQY
J gene: TRBJ2-2; CDR3 length: 13; V gene: TRBV6-2/TRBV6-3; CDR3 protein: ASSYARVRTGELF
J gene: TRBJ2-3; CDR3 length: 12; V gene: TRBV7-3; CDR3 protein: ASSPYRGADTQY
J gene: TRBJ2-7; CDR3 length: 12; V gene: TRBV21-1; CDR3 protein: ASSKGGRAHEQY
J gene: TRBJ2-5; CDR3 length: 11; V gene: TRBV30; CDR3 protein: AWIGSGLRTQY
J gene: TRBJ2-3; CDR3 length: 14; V gene: TRBV29-1; CDR3 protein: SAEDRGRLNTDTQY
J gene: TRBJ1-2; CDR3 length: 13; V gene: TRBV19; CDR3 protein: ASTGDRQPNYGYT
J gene: TRBJ2-7; CDR3 length: 12; V gene: TRBV6-5; CDR3 protein: ASSKTSGGYEQY
J gene: TRBJ1-1; CDR3 length: 12; V gene: TRBV7-3; CDR3 protein: ASSLKGGQAEAF
J gene: TRBJ2-3; CDR3 length: 11; V gene: TRBV9; CDR3 protein: ASSAPPEDTQY
J gene: TRBJ2-3; CDR3 length: 12; V gene: TRBV27; CDR3 protein: ASSRPGSQDTQY
J gene: TRBJ1-5; CDR3 length: 15; V gene: TRBV19; CDR3 protein: ASTVVQGRSGNQPQH
J gene: TRBJ2-3; CDR3 length: 11; V gene: TRBV7-3; CDR3 protein: ASSLSYTDTQY
J gene: TRBJ2-5; CDR3 length: 13; V gene: TRBV4-2; CDR3 protein: ASSQDEGAPETQY
J gene: TRBJ1-3; CDR3 length: 12; V gene: TRBV14; CDR3 protein: ASSLRWDSNTIY
J gene: TRBJ1-3; CDR3 length: 14; V gene: TRBV6-2/TRBV6-3; CDR3 protein: ASSLYGQVPGNTIY
J gene: TRBJ2-5; CDR3 length: 11; V gene: TRBV6-6; CDR3 protein: ASRTGALETQY